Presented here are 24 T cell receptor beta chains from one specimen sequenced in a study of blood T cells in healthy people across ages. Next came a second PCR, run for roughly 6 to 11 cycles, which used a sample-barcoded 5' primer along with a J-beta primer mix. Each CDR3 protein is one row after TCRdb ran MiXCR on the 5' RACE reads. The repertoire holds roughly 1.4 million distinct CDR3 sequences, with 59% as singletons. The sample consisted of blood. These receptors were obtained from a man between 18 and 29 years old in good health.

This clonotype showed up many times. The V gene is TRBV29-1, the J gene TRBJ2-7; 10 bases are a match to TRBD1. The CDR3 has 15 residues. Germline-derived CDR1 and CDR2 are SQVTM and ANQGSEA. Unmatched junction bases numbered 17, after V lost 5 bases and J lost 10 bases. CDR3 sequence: CSVRGSTGGSGEQYF. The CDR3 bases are TGCAGCGTTCGCGGCTCGACAGGGGGCTCGGGAGAACAGTACTTC.

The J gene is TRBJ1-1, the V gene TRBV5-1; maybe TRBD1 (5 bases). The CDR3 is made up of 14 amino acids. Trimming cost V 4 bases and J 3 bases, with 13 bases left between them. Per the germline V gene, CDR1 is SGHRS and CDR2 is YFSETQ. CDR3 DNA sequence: TGCGCCAGCAGCCCTCGGGACTTCGACACTGAAGCTTTCTTT. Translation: CASSPRDFDTEAFF.

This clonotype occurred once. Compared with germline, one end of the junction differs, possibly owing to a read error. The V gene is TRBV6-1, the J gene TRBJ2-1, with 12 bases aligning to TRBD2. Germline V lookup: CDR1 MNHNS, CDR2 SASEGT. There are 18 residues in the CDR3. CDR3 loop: CARPGLAGPHHTYNEQFF. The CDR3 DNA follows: TGTGCCAGACCTGGACTAGCGGGACCACACCATACTTACAATGAACAGTTCTTC.

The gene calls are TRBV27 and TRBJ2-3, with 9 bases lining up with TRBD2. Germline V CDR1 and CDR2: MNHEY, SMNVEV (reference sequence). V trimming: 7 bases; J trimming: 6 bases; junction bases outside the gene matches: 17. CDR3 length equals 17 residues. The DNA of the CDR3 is TGTGCCAGCAAATCCCCGCCGGCTAGCGGGACCCCGGATACGCAGTATTTT. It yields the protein CASKSPPASGTPDTQYF.

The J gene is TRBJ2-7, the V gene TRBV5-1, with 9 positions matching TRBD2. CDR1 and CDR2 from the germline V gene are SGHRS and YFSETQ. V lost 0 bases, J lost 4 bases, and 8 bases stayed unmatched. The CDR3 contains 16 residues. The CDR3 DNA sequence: TGCGCCAGCAGCTTGGAGGCTAGCGGGACTAATTACGAGCAGTACTTC. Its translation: CASSLEASGTNYEQYF. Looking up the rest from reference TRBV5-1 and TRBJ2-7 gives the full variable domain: KAGVTQTPRYLIKTRGQQVTLSCSPISGHRSVSWYQQTPGQGLQFLFEYFSETQRNKGNFPGRFSGRQFSNSRSEMNVSTLELGDSALYLCASSLEASGTNYEQYFGPGTRLTVT.

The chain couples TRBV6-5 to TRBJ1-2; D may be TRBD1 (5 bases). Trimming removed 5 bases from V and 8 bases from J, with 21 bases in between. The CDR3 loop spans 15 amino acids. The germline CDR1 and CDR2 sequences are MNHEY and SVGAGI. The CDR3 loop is CASSASDRPGQGYTF. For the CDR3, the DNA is TGTGCCAGCAGTGCAAGTGACAGACCCGGGCAAGGCTACACCTTC.

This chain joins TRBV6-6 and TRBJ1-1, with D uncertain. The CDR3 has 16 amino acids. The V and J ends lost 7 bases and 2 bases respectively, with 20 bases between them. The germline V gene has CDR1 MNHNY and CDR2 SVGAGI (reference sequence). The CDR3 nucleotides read TGTGCCAGCACCCACTTAAAAACGGGCGGAAACACTGAAGCTTTCTTT. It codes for CASTHLKTGGNTEAFF.

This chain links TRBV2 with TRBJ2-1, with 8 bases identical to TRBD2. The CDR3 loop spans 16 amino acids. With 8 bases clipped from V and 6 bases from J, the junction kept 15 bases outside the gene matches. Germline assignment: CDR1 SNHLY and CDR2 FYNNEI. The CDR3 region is CASGTMTGTRSNEQFF. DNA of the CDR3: TGTGCCAGCGGCACAATGACCGGGACTAGGTCCAATGAGCAGTTCTTC.

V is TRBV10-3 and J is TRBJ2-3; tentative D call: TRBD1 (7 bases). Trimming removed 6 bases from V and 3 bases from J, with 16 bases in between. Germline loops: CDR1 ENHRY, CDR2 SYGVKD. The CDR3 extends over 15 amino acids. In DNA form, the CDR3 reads TGTGCCATCAGCGGAGGCCAGGGGGGTACAGATACGCAGTATTTT. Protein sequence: CAISGGQGGTDTQYF.

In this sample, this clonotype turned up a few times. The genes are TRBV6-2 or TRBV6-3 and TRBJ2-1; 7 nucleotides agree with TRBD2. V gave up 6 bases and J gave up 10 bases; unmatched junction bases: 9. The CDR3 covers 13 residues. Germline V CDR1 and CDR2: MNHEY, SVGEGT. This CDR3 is CASRAAGPAEQFF. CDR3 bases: TGTGCCAGCAGAGCAGCGGGGCCGGCGGAGCAGTTCTTC.

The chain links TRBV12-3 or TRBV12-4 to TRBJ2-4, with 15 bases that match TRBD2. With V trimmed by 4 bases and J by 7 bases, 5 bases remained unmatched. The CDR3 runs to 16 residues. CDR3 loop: CASSWTSGGEGNIQYF. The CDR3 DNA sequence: TGTGCCAGCAGTTGGACTAGCGGGGGGGAGGGGAACATTCAGTACTTC.

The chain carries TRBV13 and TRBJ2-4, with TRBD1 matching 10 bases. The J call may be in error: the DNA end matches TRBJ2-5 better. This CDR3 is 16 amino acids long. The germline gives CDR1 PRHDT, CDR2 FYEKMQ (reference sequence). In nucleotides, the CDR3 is TGTGCCAGCAGCCTCTCAGGACAGGGGGTTTCGGAGACCCAGTACTTC. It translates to CASSLSGQGVSETQYF.

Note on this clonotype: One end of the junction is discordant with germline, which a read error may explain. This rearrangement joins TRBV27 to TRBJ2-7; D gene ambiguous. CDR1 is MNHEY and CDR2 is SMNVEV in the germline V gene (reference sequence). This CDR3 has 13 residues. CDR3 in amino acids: CASSPYDAYEQHF. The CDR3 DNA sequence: TGTGCCAGCAGTCCATACGACGCCTACGAGCAGCACTTC.

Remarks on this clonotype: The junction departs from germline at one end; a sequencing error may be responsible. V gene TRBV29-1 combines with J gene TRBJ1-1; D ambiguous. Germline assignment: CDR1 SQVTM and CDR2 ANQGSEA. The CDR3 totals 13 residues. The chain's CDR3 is CSVVLGTGTEAFF. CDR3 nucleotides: TGCAGCGTTGTATTAGGCACGGGTACTGAGGCTTTCTTT.

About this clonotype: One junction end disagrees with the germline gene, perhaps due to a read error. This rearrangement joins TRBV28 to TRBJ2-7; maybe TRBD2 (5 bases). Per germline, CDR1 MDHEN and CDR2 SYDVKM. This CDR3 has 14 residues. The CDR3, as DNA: TGTGCCGGCAGTTCCCCGGGAACAGTGAACGAGCAGTACTTC. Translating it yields CAGSSPGTVNEQYF. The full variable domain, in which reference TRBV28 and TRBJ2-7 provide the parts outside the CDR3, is DVKVTQSSRYLVKRTGEKVFLECVQDMDHENMFWYRQDPGLGLRLIYFSYDVKMKEKGDIPEGYSVSREKKERFSLILESASTNQTSMYLCAGSSPGTVNEQYFGPGTRLTVT.

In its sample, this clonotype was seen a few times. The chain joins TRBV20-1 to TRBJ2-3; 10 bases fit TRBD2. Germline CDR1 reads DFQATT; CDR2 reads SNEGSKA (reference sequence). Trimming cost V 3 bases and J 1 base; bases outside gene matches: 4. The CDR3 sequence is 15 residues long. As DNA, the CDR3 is TGCAGTGCTAGGATCCTAGCGGGGGGCACAGATACGCAGTATTTT. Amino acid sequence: CSARILAGGTDTQYF.

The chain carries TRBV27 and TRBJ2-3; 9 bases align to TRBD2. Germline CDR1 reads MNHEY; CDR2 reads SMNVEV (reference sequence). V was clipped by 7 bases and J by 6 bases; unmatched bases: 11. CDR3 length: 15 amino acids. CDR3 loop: CASNINMRGGDTQYF. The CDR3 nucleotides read TGTGCCAGCAACATTAATATGCGGGGGGGCGATACGCAGTATTTT.

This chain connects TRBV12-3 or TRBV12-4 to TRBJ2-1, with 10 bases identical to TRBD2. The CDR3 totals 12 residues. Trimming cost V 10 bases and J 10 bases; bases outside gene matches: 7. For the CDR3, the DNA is TGTGCCACTACGGGAGCGGGAGGGGAGCAGTTCTTC. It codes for CATTGAGGEQFF.

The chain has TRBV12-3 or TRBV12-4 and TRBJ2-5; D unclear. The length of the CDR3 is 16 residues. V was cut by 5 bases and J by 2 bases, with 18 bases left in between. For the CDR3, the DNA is TGTGCCAGCAGTATACACCAACCAGGCGGACAAGAGACCCAGTACTTC. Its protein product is CASSIHQPGGQETQYF.

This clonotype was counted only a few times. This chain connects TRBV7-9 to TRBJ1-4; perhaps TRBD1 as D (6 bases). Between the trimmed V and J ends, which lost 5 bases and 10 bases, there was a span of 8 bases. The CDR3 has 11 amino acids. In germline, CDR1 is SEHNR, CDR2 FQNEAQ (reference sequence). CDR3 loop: CASSMDRKLFF. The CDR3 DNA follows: TGTGCCAGCAGCATGGACAGAAAACTGTTTTTT.

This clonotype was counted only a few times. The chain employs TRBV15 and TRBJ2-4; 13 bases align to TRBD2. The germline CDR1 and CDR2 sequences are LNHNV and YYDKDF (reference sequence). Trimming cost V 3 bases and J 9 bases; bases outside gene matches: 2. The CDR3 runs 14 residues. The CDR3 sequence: CATSRGTSGTIQYF. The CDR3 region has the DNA TGTGCCACCAGCAGGGGGACTAGCGGGACCATTCAGTACTTC.

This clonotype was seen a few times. The CDR3 DNA is TGTGCCATCAGTAACCGGGCCCAAGGGCGTTACGAGCAGTACTTC. Translation: CAISNRAQGRYEQYF. The chain joins TRBV10-3 to TRBJ2-7, with D unclear. The CDR3 has 15 residues. Trimming shortened V by 5 bases and J by 4 bases, and 18 bases separated the two germline ends. Germline lookup yields CDR1 ENHRY and CDR2 SYGVKD.

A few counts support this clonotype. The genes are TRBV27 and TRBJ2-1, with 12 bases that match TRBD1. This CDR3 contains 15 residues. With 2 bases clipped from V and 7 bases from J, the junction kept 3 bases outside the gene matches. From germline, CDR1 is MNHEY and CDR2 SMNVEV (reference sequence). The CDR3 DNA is TGTGCCAGCAGTTTACGGGACAGGGGGCAGAATGAGCAGTTCTTC. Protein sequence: CASSLRDRGQNEQFF.

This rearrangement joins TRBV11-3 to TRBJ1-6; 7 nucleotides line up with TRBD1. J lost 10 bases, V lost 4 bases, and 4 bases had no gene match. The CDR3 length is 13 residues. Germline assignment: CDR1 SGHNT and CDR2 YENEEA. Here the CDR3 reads CASSSDRESPLHF. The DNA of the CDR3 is TGTGCCAGCAGCTCCGACAGGGAGTCACCCCTCCACTTT. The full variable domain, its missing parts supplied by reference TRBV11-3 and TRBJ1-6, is EAGVVQSPRYKIIEKKQPVAFWCNPISGHNTLYWYLQNLGQGPELLIRYENEEAVDDSQLPKDRFSAERLKGVDSTLKIQPAELGDSAVYLCASSSDRESPLHFGNGTRLTVT.